One and the same sample provided the 10 T cell receptor beta chains below, sequenced in a study of neurological immune-mediated disorders. TCRdb re-derived calls from the 5' RACE reads in MiXCR, one entry per CDR3 protein. The sample yields under 25,000 distinct CDR3 sequences, less than 3.5% seen once. Input material: PBMCs. The receptors were sampled from a woman between 18 and 29 years old with multiple sclerosis.

The sample holds many counts of this clonotype. This chain joins TRBV5-6 and TRBJ2-1; D not resolved. The CDR3 extends over 16 amino acids. CDR1 and CDR2 from the germline V gene are SGHDT and YYEEEE. V lost 0 bases and J lost 0, with 10 bases in between. DNA for the CDR3: TGTGCCAGCAGCTTGGTGGGCGCGAGCTCCTACAATGAGCAGTTCTTC. This translates into CASSLVGASSYNEQFF. The full variable domain, its missing parts supplied by reference TRBV5-6 and TRBJ2-1, is DAGVTQSPTHLIKTRGQQVTLRCSPKSGHDTVSWYQQALGQGPQFIFQYYEEEERQRGNFPDRFSGHQFPNYSSELNVNALLLGDSALYLCASSLVGASSYNEQFFGPGTRLTVL.

This clonotype came up many times. This sequence joins TRBV5-6 and TRBJ2-7, with D tentatively TRBD1 or TRBD2 (5 bases each). The CDR3 totals 15 residues. CDR1 is SGHDT, CDR2 YYEEEE, per germline. The V gene lost 4 bases and the J gene lost 2 bases, with 16 bases spanning the gap. The CDR3 sequence is CASSTPGTGAYEQYF. The CDR3 DNA reads TGTGCCAGCAGCACCCCCGGGACCGGAGCCTACGAGCAGTACTTC.

This clonotype was detected many times. This chain uses TRBV5-1 with TRBJ2-5, with D possibly being TRBD1 (7 bases). Trimming removed 1 base from V and 4 bases from J, with 14 bases in between. Germline-derived CDR1 and CDR2 are SGHRS and YFSETQ. The CDR3 is made up of 15 amino acids. The DNA of the CDR3 is TGCGCCAGCAGCTTGATGGGGCAGGGGGGAGAGACCCAGTACTTC. Translation gives CASSLMGQGGETQYF.

This clonotype appeared many times. This chain joins TRBV20-1 and TRBJ1-2; TRBD1 might be the D (6 bases). Trimming stripped 3 bases from V and 8 bases from J, with 16 bases between. The CDR3 contains 13 residues. In germline, CDR1 is DFQATT, CDR2 SNEGSKA (reference sequence). The CDR3, as DNA: TGCAGTGCTAGCTTGTCAGGGGTGGGCGGCTACACCTTC. Residues: CSASLSGVGGYTF.

The J gene is TRBJ1-1, the V gene TRBV29-1, with TRBD1 matching 9 bases. CDR1 is SQVTM and CDR2 is ANQGSEA in the germline V gene. This CDR3 spans 13 amino acids. Germline trimming cut 6 bases from V and 5 bases from J; bases unmatched to any gene: 7. The CDR3 protein is CSVTDRGTTEAFF. In nucleotides, the CDR3 is TGCAGCGTGACGGACAGGGGTACAACTGAAGCTTTCTTT.

This clonotype occurred many times. V usage is TRBV7-9 and J usage is TRBJ1-1; D not certain. CDR3 length equals 13 residues. V lost 1 base to trimming and J lost 3 bases, with 6 bases between them. Germline-derived CDR1 and CDR2 are SEHNR and FQNEAQ (reference sequence). DNA of the CDR3: TGTGCCAGCAGCTTAGTGGTAGACACTGAAGCTTTCTTT. Translating it yields CASSLVVDTEAFF.

This clonotype was counted at least ten times. The chain joins TRBV5-1 to TRBJ2-7; 7 nucleotides align to TRBD1. V was pared by 1 base and J by 3 bases, with 4 bases of the junction left unmatched. Germline assignment: CDR1 SGHRS and CDR2 YFSETQ. The CDR3 runs 14 residues. The CDR3 here is CASSLTGEVYEQYF. In nucleotides, the CDR3 is TGCGCCAGCAGCTTGACAGGGGAAGTCTACGAGCAGTACTTC.

There are many counts of this clonotype. The rearrangement uses TRBV20-1 and TRBJ1-2; TRBD1 matches at 9 bases. V was clipped by 4 bases and J by 2 bases; unmatched bases: 8. The germline CDR1 and CDR2 sequences are DFQATT and SNEGSKA (reference sequence). This CDR3 contains 15 residues. CDR3 protein: CSATTGGFTNYGYTF. The CDR3 nucleotides are TGCAGTGCTACAACAGGGGGCTTCACAAACTATGGCTACACCTTC.

This clonotype appeared many times. This chain connects TRBV7-9 to TRBJ1-1, with D hard to call. Germline V gives CDR1 SEHNR, CDR2 FQNEAQ (reference sequence). V dropped 5 bases and J dropped 5 bases, with 15 bases sitting between them. CDR3 length: 14 residues. The CDR3 bases are TGTGCCAGCAGCGCCGGACCCGGGAAAACTGAAGCTTTCTTT. Translated: CASSAGPGKTEAFF. Complete variable domain (other parts from reference TRBV7-9 and TRBJ1-1): DTGVSQNPRHKITKRGQNVTFRCDPISEHNRLYWYRQTLGQGPEFLTYFQNEAQLEKSRLLSDRFSAERPKGSFSTLEIQRTEQGDSAMYLCASSAGPGKTEAFFGQGTRLTVV.

V and J are TRBV10-3 and TRBJ2-2; 8 bases are a match to TRBD2. CDR1 and CDR2 from the germline V gene are ENHRY and SYGVKD. Trimming at V came to 5 bases and at J to 0 bases, leaving 2 bases not matched to a gene. The CDR3 consists of 15 residues. CDR3 sequence (DNA): TGTGCCATCAGTCCACTAGCGGCGAACACCGGGGAGCTGTTTTTT. This codes for CAISPLAANTGELFF.